This T cell receptor (beta chain) is drawn from a study of PD-1 blockade in classical Hodgkin lymphoma. General study points: Exclusion removed patients who began nivolumab under 1 year after ASCT. Complete responders possessed baseline diversity comparable to newly diagnosed patients. Whereas CD4+ TCR diversity had risen significantly by C4D1, CD8+ TCR diversity had not.

Of note for this clone: Its antigen is still unknown.

Generated by immunoSEQ multiplex PCR, the TCRdb table keeps only in-frame clones and is missing some. In the table there are tens of thousands of clones, around 90% of which are singletons. The germline gives CDR1 GTSNPN, CDR2 SVGIG (reference sequence). Trimming cost V 5 bases and J 0 bases, with 14 bases left between them. This CDR3 contains 15 residues. Each patient experienced a relapse that followed autologous stem cell transplantation, and brentuximab vedotin exposure varied. Complete response, partial response or progressive disease made up the best responses. The rearrangement joins TRBV30 to TRBJ1-5; D unresolved. The receptor was isolated from a human donor with classical Hodgkin lymphoma. The material sequenced was peripheral blood mononuclear cells (PBMCs), taken at baseline. CDR3 DNA: TGTGCCTGGGGGATTGGTGCGGCTAGCAATCAGCCCCAGCATTTT. This codes for CAWGIGAASNQPQHF.